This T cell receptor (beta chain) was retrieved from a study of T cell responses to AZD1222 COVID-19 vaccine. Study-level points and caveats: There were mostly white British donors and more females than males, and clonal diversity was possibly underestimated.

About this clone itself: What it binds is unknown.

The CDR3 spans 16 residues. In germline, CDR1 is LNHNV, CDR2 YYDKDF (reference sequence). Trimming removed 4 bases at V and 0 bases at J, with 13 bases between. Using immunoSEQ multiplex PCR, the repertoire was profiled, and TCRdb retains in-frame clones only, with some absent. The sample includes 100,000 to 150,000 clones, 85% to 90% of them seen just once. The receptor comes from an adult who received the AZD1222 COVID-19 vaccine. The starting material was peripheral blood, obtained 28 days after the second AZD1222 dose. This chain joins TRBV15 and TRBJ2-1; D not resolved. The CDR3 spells CATSKSGGGSYNEQFF. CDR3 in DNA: TGTGCCACCAGCAAGTCGGGCGGCGGCTCCTACAATGAGCAGTTCTTC. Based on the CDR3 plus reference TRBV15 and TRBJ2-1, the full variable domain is DAMVIQNPRYQVTQFGKPVTLSCSQTLNHNVMYWYQQKSSQAPKLLFHYYDKDFNNEADTPDNFQSRRPNTSFCFLDIRSPGLGDTAMYLCATSKSGGGSYNEQFFGPGTRLTVL.